This TCR beta chain was observed in a study of high-grade serous ovarian cancer treatment subgroups. The wider study: On average, just over 14,000 reads and several thousand unique TCR beta rearrangements were obtained per sample.

The tumor samples were collected prior to definitive surgery or chemotherapy. Profiling relied on immunoSEQ multiplex PCR, and the TCRdb table lists in-frame clones only, not all of them. This sample has several thousand clones; 78% occur once, and the top ten carry roughly 11%. The source of this sequence is a human donor with high-grade serous ovarian cancer. The sample was tumor tissue.

CDR3 residues: CASKKGDRRSTDTQYF. The DNA for the CDR3 is TGTGCCAGCAAAAAAGGGGACAGGAGAAGCACAGATACGCAGTATTTT. The chain combines TRBV5-4 with TRBJ2-3, with TRBD1 matching over 8 bases. Germline V lookup: CDR1 SGHNT, CDR2 YYREEE (reference sequence). The CDR3 has 16 residues. The V segment lost 6 bases and the J segment 0 bases; nucleotides outside the gene matches: 9.